This T cell receptor (beta chain) was captured by sequencing in a study of T cell responses to AZD1222 COVID-19 vaccine (dated by TCRdb to the early 2020s). About the full investigation: AZD1222 recipients given second doses at about 4 weeks or at about 12 weeks were pooled, since spike-specific TCR depth and breadth were not found to differ between the two schedules. A total of over 230 trial participants underwent TCR sequencing, of whom around 210 had received two doses of AZD1222 and 26 had received two doses of the MenACWY control vaccine. Trial participants were enrolled by age into 18-55, 56-69 and 70-plus year subgroups, with around 140, 26 and 57 TCR-sequenced participants respectively. Beyond this particular receptor, the publication reports: After two AZD1222 doses, spike-specific TCR breadth and depth were significantly higher than at day 0 and than in MenACWY recipients. Reportedly, almost half of the unique spike-specific TCRs recognized epitopes lying outside the regions that are mutated in the B.1.351 and B.1.1.7 variants. In the small 56-69-year group, the increase in depth fell short of significance, most likely because of low power. Participants were mostly white British, with more females than males. The authors suggested clonal diversity may have been underestimated. Because no day 14 peak-response samples were available, the repertoires could be characterized only after the peak T cell response. Conclusions about previously exposed vaccinees were limited because only a handful of AZD1222 recipients were SARS-CoV-2 seropositive at baseline. CD4 TCRs associated with the vaccine covered the entire spike protein, and the dominant responses were in regions 160-218 and 743-854.

Details on this clone: Its antigen is unknown. No qualities accompany the bases; no much larger clone lies one base away.

V and J are truncated by 1 base and 3 bases respectively, leaving an intervening sequence of 10 bases. Including the terminal cysteine and phenylalanine, the CDR3 comprises 14 residues. Only the CDR3 DNA is retained, 42 bases long and in frame from the first base. From a lookup of the germline V gene, CDR1 and CDR2 are SGHDT and YYEEEE. The CDR3 regions of human TCRbeta chains were subjected to immunosequencing. Per the original workflow: Repertoire TCRs were matched against a reference library of SARS-CoV-2-specific TCRs generated with the MIRA antigen-specificity platform. Breadth was defined as the fraction of unique TCRs that were SARS-CoV-2-associated, and depth was defined as the fraction of total T cells that were SARS-CoV-2-associated. Using the MIRA data, each spike-specific TCR was assigned both to the spike region to which the TCR was reactive and to a CD4 or CD8 class. Log10-transformed breadth and depth values were compared by one-way ANOVA with Sidak's multiple comparisons tests. TCRdb took over this immuneACCESS table, retaining in-frame rearrangements with V and J assigned. Such tables are incomplete; in checked studies, under half of the missing clones stem from an unresolved V gene, and the remainder is unexplained. Clonal size and the V and J genes are those of that table, whereas D and trimming came from the DNA. This sample gives around 78,000 clones in total; 90% of them show up just once. The top ten clones comprise under 5% of the sample.

The time point label on this specimen signifies: baseline before first vaccination. The vaccinee samples were drawn from two UK trials, COV001 and COV002, one of which was a single-blind randomized controlled phase 2/3 trial testing AZD1222 (ChAdOx1 nCoV-19) in healthy adults. For TCRbeta chain sequencing, PBMC samples were collected from trial participants at day 0 and at day 28 after the second dose. The receptor comes from an adult in good health. The chain was built from TRBV5-6 and TRBJ1-2; the D region possibly corresponds to TRBD1 (6 bases align). The sequencing here drew on peripheral blood, taken on day 0 of AZD1222 vaccination. The DNA is as follows: TGTGCCAGCAGCTTGACAGGGCAACACTATGGCTACACCTTC. This translates into CASSLTGQHYGYTF.